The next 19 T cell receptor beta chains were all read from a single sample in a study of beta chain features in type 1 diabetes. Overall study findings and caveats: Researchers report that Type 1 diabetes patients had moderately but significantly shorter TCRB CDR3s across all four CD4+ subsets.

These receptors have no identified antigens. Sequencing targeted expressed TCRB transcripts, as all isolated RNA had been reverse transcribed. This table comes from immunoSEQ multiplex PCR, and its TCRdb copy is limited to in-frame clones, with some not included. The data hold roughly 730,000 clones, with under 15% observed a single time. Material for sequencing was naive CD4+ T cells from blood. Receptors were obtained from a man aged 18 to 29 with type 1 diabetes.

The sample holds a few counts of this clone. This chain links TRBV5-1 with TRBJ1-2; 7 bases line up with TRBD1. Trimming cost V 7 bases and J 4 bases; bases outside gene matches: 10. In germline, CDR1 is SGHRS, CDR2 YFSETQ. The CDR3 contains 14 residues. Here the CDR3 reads CASRQGDSLYGYTF. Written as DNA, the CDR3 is TGCGCCAGCCGTCAAGGGGACAGCCTCTATGGCTACACCTTC.

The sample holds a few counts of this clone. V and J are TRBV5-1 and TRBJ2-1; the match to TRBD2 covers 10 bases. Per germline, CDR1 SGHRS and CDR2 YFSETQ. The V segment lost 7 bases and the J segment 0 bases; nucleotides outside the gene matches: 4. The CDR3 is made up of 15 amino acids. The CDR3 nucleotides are TGCGCCAGCGGGCTAGCGGGGGTCTCCTACAATGAGCAGTTCTTC. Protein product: CASGLAGVSYNEQFF.

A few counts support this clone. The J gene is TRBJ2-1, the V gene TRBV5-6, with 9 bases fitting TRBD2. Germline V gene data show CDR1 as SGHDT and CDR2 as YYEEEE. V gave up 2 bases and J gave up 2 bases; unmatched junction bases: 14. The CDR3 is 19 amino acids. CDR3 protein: CASSFTGTSFGRAYNEQFF. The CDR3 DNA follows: TGTGCCAGCAGCTTCACCGGGACTAGCTTTGGAAGGGCCTACAATGAGCAGTTCTTC. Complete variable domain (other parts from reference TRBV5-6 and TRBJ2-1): DAGVTQSPTHLIKTRGQQVTLRCSPKSGHDTVSWYQQALGQGPQFIFQYYEEEERQRGNFPDRFSGHQFPNYSSELNVNALLLGDSALYLCASSFTGTSFGRAYNEQFFGPGTRLTVL.

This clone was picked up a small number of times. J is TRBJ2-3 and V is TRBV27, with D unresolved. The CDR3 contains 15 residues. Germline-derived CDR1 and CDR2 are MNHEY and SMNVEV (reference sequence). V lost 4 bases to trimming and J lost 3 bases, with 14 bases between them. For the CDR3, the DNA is TGTGCCAGCAGTTCCGCCGCGCAGGCAACAGATACGCAGTATTTT. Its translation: CASSSAAQATDTQYF.

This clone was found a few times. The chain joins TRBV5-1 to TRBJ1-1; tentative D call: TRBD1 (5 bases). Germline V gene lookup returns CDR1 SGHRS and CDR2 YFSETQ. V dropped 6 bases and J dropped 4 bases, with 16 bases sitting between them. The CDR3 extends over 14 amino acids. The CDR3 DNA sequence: TGCGCCAGCACCTACTCTGGGGGGACCACTGAAGCTTTCTTT. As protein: CASTYSGGTTEAFF. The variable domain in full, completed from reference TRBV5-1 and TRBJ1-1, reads KAGVTQTPRYLIKTRGQQVTLSCSPISGHRSVSWYQQTPGQGLQFLFEYFSETQRNKGNFPGRFSGRQFSNSRSEMNVSTLELGDSALYLCASTYSGGTTEAFFGQGTRLTVV.

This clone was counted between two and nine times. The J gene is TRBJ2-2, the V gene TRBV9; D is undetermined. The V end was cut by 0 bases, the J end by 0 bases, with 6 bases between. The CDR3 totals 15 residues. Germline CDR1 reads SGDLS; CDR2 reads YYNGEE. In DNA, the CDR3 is TGTGCCAGCAGCGTAGGCTATACGAACACCGGGGAGCTGTTTTTT. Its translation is CASSVGYTNTGELFF.

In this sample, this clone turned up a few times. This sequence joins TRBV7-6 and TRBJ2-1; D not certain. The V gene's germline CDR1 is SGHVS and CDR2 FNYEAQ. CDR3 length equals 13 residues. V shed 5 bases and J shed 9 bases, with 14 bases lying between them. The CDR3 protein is CASSEDSPLEQFF. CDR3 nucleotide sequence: TGTGCCAGCAGCGAAGACTCTCCCCTTGAGCAGTTCTTC.

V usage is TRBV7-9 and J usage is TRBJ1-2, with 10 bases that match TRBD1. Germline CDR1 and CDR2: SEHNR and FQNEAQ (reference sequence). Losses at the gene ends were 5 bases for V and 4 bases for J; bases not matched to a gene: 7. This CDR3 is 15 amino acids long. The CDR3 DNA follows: TGTGCCAGCAGCCCGGGGACAGGGGACTTCTATGGCTACACCTTC. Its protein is CASSPGTGDFYGYTF.

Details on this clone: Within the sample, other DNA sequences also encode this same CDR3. CDR3: CASSLAGGQETQYF. CDR3 nucleotides: TGTGCCAGCAGCTTGGCGGGGGGGCAAGAGACCCAGTACTTC. The chain couples TRBV7-9 to TRBJ2-5; TRBD2 agrees at 9 bases. CDR1 is SEHNR and CDR2 is FQNEAQ in the germline V gene (reference sequence). The junction had 1 base not matched to a gene; V was cut back by 3 bases and J by 2 bases. There are 14 residues in the CDR3.

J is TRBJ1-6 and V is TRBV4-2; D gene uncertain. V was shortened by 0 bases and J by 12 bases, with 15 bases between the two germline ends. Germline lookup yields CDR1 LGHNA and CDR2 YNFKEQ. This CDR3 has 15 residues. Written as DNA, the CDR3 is TGTGCCAGCAGCCAAGATTGGCTTTCCCAAGGACCCCTCCACTTT. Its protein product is CASSQDWLSQGPLHF.

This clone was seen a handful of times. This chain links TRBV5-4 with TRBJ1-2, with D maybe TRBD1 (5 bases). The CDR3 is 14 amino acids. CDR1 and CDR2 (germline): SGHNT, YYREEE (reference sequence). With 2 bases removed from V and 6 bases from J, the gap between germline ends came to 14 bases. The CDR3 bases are TGTGCCAGCAGCTTTCTGCAGGGCTTCAATGGCTACACCTTC. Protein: CASSFLQGFNGYTF.

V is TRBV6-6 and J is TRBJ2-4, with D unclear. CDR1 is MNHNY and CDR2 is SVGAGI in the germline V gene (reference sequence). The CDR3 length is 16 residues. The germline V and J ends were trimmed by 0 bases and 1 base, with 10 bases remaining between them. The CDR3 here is CASSYSTSRAKNIQYF. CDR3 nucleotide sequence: TGTGCCAGCAGTTACTCGACGTCTAGGGCCAAAAACATTCAGTACTTC.

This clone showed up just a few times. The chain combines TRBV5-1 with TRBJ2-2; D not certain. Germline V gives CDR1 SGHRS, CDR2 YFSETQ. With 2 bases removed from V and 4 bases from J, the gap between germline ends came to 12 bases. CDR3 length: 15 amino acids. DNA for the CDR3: TGCGCCAGCAGCTTAGACCGGGCCTCCACCGGGGAGCTGTTTTTT. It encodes CASSLDRASTGELFF.

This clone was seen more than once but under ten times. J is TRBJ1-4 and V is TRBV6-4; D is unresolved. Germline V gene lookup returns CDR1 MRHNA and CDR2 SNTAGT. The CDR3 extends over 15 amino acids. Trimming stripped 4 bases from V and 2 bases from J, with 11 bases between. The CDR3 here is CASSVRMGTNEKLFF. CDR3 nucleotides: TGTGCCAGCAGTGTGCGGATGGGGACTAATGAAAAACTGTTTTTT.

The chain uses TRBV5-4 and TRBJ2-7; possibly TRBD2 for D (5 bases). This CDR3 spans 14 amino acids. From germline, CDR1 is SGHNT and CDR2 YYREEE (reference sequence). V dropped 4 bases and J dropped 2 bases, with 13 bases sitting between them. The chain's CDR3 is CASSPRTPPYEQYF. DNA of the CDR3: TGTGCCAGCAGCCCTCGGACTCCTCCCTACGAGCAGTACTTC.

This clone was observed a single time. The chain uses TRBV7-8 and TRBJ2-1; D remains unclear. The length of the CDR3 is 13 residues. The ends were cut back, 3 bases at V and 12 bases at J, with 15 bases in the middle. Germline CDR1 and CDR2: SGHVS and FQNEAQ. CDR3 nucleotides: TGTGCCAGCAGCTTTCCCTTTAGGACCCCGCAGTTCTTC. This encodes CASSFPFRTPQFF.

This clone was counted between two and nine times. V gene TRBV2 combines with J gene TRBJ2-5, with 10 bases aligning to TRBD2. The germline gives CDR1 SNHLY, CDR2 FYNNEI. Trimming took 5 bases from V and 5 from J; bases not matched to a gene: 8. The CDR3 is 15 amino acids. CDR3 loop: CASSRERGGTETQYF. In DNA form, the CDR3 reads TGTGCCAGCAGTAGAGAGCGGGGGGGCACGGAGACCCAGTACTTC.

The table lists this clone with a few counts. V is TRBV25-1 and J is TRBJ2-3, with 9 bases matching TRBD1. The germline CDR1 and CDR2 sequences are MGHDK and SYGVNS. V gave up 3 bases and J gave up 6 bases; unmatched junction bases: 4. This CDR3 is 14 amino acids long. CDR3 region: CASSEGQGLDTQYF. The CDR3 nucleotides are TGTGCCAGCAGTGAGGGACAGGGTCTTGATACGCAGTATTTT.

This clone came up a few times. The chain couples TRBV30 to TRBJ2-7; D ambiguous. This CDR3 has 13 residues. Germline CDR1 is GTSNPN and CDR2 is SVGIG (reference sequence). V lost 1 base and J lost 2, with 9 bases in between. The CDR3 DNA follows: TGTGCCTGGAGTGGGAATAGTCCCTACGAGCAGTACTTC. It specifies CAWSGNSPYEQYF.